These T cell receptor beta chains were read from a single sample in a study of T-cell memory formation after mild COVID-19. TCRdb used MiXCR to reprocess the 5' RACE reads, holding one entry per CDR3 protein. The repertoire holds about 270,000 distinct CDR3 sequences, about a sixth seen once, with roughly 24% in the top ten. The sequencing sample was made of PBMCs or a T cell subset sorted from them (not recorded which). All receptors derive from a man aged 18 to 29 who had mild COVID-19 (a few samples of this study predate the infection). Cell type and time point are not known. The CDR3 runs from the conserved cysteine through the conserved F or W. The D gene is left open where the match is weak. Some rows have no size entry. The others give once, few or many, or a class for an expanded clone.

TRBJ2-4	TRBV20-1	TRBD2	few	TGCAGTGCTAGAGATAGCGGGGGGCCTACCGTTCAGTACTTC	CSARDSGGPTVQYF
TRBJ2-7	TRBV18	NA	few	TGTGCCAGCTCCCCCCGCCGCAGCTCCTACGAGCAGTACTTC	CASSPRRSSYEQYF
TRBJ2-5	TRBV9	TRBD2	few	TGTGCCAGCAGCGTCGGGACTAGCGGTTTGAAAGAGACCCAGTACTTC	CASSVGTSGLKETQYF
TRBJ2-3	TRBV7-2	TRBD2	NA	TGTGCCAGCAGCTTCCTAGCGGGGGGGATCTCAGATACGCAGTATTTT	CASSFLAGGISDTQYF
TRBJ2-3	TRBV5-1	TRBD2	NA	TGCGCCAGCAGCCCGGGACTAGCGGGGGACACAGATACGCAGTATTTT	CASSPGLAGDTDTQYF
TRBJ1-2	TRBV12-3/TRBV12-4	NA	few	TGTGCCAGCAGTTCCGGAGCCGGCTACACCTTC	CASSSGAGYTF
TRBJ2-5	TRBV3-1	NA	many	TGTGCCAGCAGCCAAGATTGGCAGGGCCTCCAAGAGACCCAGTACTTC	CASSQDWQGLQETQYF
TRBJ2-4	TRBV6-5	TRBD1	few	TGTGCCAGCAGTCCTCGGACAGGGGGAGCCAAAAACATTCAGTACTTC	CASSPRTGGAKNIQYF
TRBJ2-2	TRBV5-5	NA	NA	TGTGCCAGCAGCTCCGTGACAGGCACCGGGGAGCTGTTTTTT	CASSSVTGTGELFF
TRBJ2-5	TRBV10-2	TRBD1	few	TGCGCCAGCCTCCTAGGGGGCGGAGAGACCCAGTACTTC	CASLLGGGETQYF
TRBJ2-7	TRBV18	TRBD1	NA	TGTGCCAGCTCACTCGACAGGGTGAGGTCCTACGAGCAGTACTTC	CASSLDRVRSYEQYF
TRBJ2-5	TRBV7-2	TRBD1	NA	TGTGCCAGCAGCTCCCTGGGAGGACAGGGGGCGCGAGAGACCCAGTACTTC	CASSSLGGQGARETQYF
TRBJ2-3	TRBV4-3	TRBD2	many	TGCGCCAGCAGCCAAGATAAGAGGGGAGGGGATACGCAGTATTTT	CASSQDKRGGDTQYF
TRBJ2-4	TRBV5-1	NA	few	TGCGCCAGCAGCTTGGCCAGGGAATACATTCAGTACTTC	CASSLAREYIQYF
TRBJ2-1	TRBV12-3/TRBV12-4	NA	few	TGTGCCAGCAGTGCAGGGACATACGAGCAGTTCTTC	CASSAGTYEQFF
TRBJ2-5	TRBV20-1	NA	NA	TGCAGTCCCCGGCCCCAAGAGACCCAGTACTTC	CSPRPQETQYF
TRBJ1-4	TRBV5-1	NA	few	TGCGCCAGCAGCTTGATGTCCCGGCCTAATGAAAAACTGTTTTTT	CASSLMSRPNEKLFF
TRBJ2-1	TRBV7-2	TRBD2	many	TGTGCCAGCAGCTCATGGCGACTAGCGGGGGGCAATGAGCAGTTCTTC	CASSSWRLAGGNEQFF
TRBJ1-4	TRBV7-6	NA	NA	TGTGCCAGCAGCTCAGGGGCTCCTAATGAAAAACTGTTTTTT	CASSSGAPNEKLFF
TRBJ2-3	TRBV20-1	NA	NA	TGCAGTGCCAGATACACAGATACGCAGTATTTT	CSARYTDTQYF
TRBJ1-2	TRBV6-5	NA	NA	TGTGCCAGCAGTGACCCGGGGCGGGGCTATGGCTACACCTTC	CASSDPGRGYGYTF
TRBJ2-7	TRBV20-1	NA	NA	TGCAGTGCCGGACAGTTCTACGAGCAGTACTTC	CSAGQFYEQYF
TRBJ2-3	TRBV5-1	NA	few	TGCGCCAGCCGACAGGTTCGCAGCACAGATACGCAGTATTTT	CASRQVRSTDTQYF
TRBJ1-1	TRBV29-1	NA	few	TGCAGCGTCCTGACGGAGAACACTGAAGCTTTCTTT	CSVLTENTEAFF
TRBJ2-1	TRBV25-1	NA	NA	TGTGCCAGCAGTGAAAGTTGGGGAAGGGAGAATGAGCAGTTCTTC	CASSESWGRENEQFF
TRBJ2-3	TRBV5-1	TRBD2	NA	TGCGCCAGCAGCTTGGCCGTACGCGGGGGGAACACAGATACGCAGTATTTT	CASSLAVRGGNTDTQYF
TRBJ2-7	TRBV4-3	NA	NA	TGCGCCAGCAGCCAAGACCTGTACTCCTACGAGCAGTACTTC	CASSQDLYSYEQYF
TRBJ1-3	TRBV7-9	TRBD1	few	TGTGCCATCGGAACGACAGGGGGAAACACCATATATTTT	CAIGTTGGNTIYF
TRBJ1-6	TRBV5-6	TRBD1	few	TGTGCCAGCAGCTTGAGGGGACAGGGTGATTCACCCCTCCACTTT	CASSLRGQGDSPLHF
TRBJ2-3	TRBV11-2	TRBD2	few	TGTGCCAGCAGGTCGCGACTAGCAGCAGATACGCAGTATTTT	CASRSRLAADTQYF
TRBJ1-5	TRBV6-5	NA	NA	TGTGCCAGCAGTGCCACACAGGGCAATCAGCCCCAGCATTTT	CASSATQGNQPQHF
TRBJ1-3	TRBV20-1	NA	once	TGCAGTGCGGAGGACTTGAGCTCTGGAAACACCATATATTTT	CSAEDLSSGNTIYF
TRBJ2-3	TRBV9	NA	NA	TGTGCCAGCAGCGTAGACGGGGCCATGGGAGATACGCAGTATTTT	CASSVDGAMGDTQYF
TRBJ1-6	TRBV12-3/TRBV12-4	NA	NA	TGTGCCAGCAGTTGGGGGGAAACCCTCCACTTT	CASSWGETLHF
TRBJ1-1	TRBV6-2/TRBV6-3	NA	few	TGTGCCAGCAGCAACGGACGGAAGGGATCTGAAGCTTTCTTT	CASSNGRKGSEAFF
TRBJ2-6	TRBV29-1	NA	NA	TGCAGCGTTGAATCAGCCTACTCTGGGGCCAACGTCCTGACTTTC	CSVESAYSGANVLTF
TRBJ1-5	TRBV6-6	NA	few	TGTGCCAGCAGCCGATACAGGGTGGAGACGGATCAGCCCCAGCATTTT	CASSRYRVETDQPQHF
TRBJ2-7	TRBV5-1	TRBD1	NA	TGCGCCAGCAGCTTGGTAGGGACAGAATACTACGAGCAGTACTTC	CASSLVGTEYYEQYF
TRBJ2-3	TRBV7-9	NA	NA	TGTGCCAGCAGCCAGGGGATCGCAGATACGCAGTATTTT	CASSQGIADTQYF
TRBJ2-3	TRBV7-2	TRBD2	NA	TGTGCCAGCAGCCGACTAGCGGGGGGGTCCCCAGATACGCAGTATTTT	CASSRLAGGSPDTQYF
TRBJ1-5	TRBV6-5	NA	few	TGTGCCAGCAGCAGCCGGGCGGGTAGCAATCAGCCCCAGCATTTT	CASSSRAGSNQPQHF